One sample yielded the 27 T cell receptor beta chains listed below, sequenced in a study of vaccination effects on CD4 cells after COVID-19. Their antigens are not known. Here immunoSEQ multiplex PCR was the method, and the copy in TCRdb shows in-frame clones only, minus some. The sample has around 69,000 clones; 74% are singletons. Sequencing followed a ViraFEST assay step that expanded antigen-specific CD4+ T cells with viral peptide pools. Following culture for about 11 days, CD4+ T cells were isolated. Either the BNT162b2 or mRNA-1273 vaccine was given to participants in two doses. The sequencing used CD4+ T cells from PBMCs cultured with HCoV-229E spike peptides, collected after COVID-19 vaccination. The source of these receptors is a human donor who received a COVID-19 vaccine.

The chain carries TRBV18 and TRBJ1-1; no firm D call. The CDR3 runs to 17 residues. The germline gives CDR1 KGHSH, CDR2 LQKENI. V was trimmed by 5 bases and J by 0 bases, leaving 19 bases between them. CDR3 in amino acids: CASSVSLTAELNTEAFF. The CDR3 DNA is TGTGCCAGCTCAGTTTCTCTTACGGCAGAACTGAACACTGAAGCTTTCTTT.

The chain joins TRBV6-5 to TRBJ1-2, with a tentative D call TRBD1 (6 bases). The CDR3 length is 14 residues. Trimming removed 6 bases from V and 8 bases from J, with 19 bases in between. The V gene's germline CDR1 is MNHEY and CDR2 SVGAGI. CDR3 in DNA: TGTGCCAGCAGCTTCTTCCCCAGGGGAGGGGGCTACACCTTC. Translating gives CASSFFPRGGGYTF.

This sequence joins TRBV4-1 and TRBJ1-1; D may be TRBD1 (5 bases). The CDR3 length is 14 residues. V was cut by 3 bases and J by 4 bases, with 12 bases left in between. Germline assignment: CDR1 MGHRA and CDR2 YSYEKL. As DNA, the CDR3 is TGCGCCAGCAGCCAGGCCAGGGAAGCCACTGAAGCTTTCTTT. It is translated as CASSQAREATEAFF.

The chain has TRBV9 and TRBJ1-5, with 7 positions matching TRBD1. CDR1 and CDR2 from the germline V gene are SGDLS and YYNGEE. V shed 4 bases, J shed 6 bases, and the junction held 10 bases outside the gene matches. The CDR3 has 15 amino acids. The DNA for the CDR3 is TGTGCCAGCAGCCCAGACGGACAGGTACGTCAGCCCCAGCATTTT. Protein: CASSPDGQVRQPQHF.

This clone has a handful of counts. This chain uses TRBV7-9 with TRBJ2-1, with D perhaps TRBD2 (7 bases). Trimming shortened V by 1 base and J by 8 bases, and 18 bases separated the two germline ends. The germline V gene encodes CDR1 SEHNR and CDR2 FQNEAQ (reference sequence). CDR3 length: 16 amino acids. DNA of the CDR3: TGTGCCAGCAGCTTAGGGGGGGGCAGGGCACCCGATGAGCAGTTCTTC. This codes for CASSLGGGRAPDEQFF.

This chain links TRBV24-1 with TRBJ2-3; TRBD2 agrees at 8 bases. The CDR3 covers 16 residues. J gave up 4 bases and V 0 bases, and 5 bases lay outside the gene matches. CDR1 is KGHDR, CDR2 SFDVKD, per germline. CDR3 DNA sequence: TGTGCCACCAGTGATTTGTCGGGGGGGCAATCAGATACGCAGTATTTT. This gives the protein CATSDLSGGQSDTQYF.

This clone has more than one count but fewer than ten. The chain carries TRBV7-9 and TRBJ1-3; possibly TRBD1 for D (6 bases). CDR1 and CDR2 (germline): SEHNR, FQNEAQ (reference sequence). Trimming shortened V by 1 base and J by 2 bases, and 9 bases separated the two germline ends. This CDR3 region has 15 residues. CDR3 nucleotide sequence: TGTGCCAGCAGCTTAGTGGGGGGCACTGGAAACACCATATATTTT. This encodes CASSLVGGTGNTIYF. Filled out from reference TRBV7-9 and TRBJ1-3, the complete variable domain reads DTGVSQNPRHKITKRGQNVTFRCDPISEHNRLYWYRQTLGQGPEFLTYFQNEAQLEKSRLLSDRFSAERPKGSFSTLEIQRTEQGDSAMYLCASSLVGGTGNTIYFGEGSWLTVV.

V and J are TRBV7-9 and TRBJ1-1; D remains ambiguous. The germline CDR1 and CDR2 sequences are SEHNR and FQNEAQ (reference sequence). CDR3 length: 17 amino acids. Trimming took 5 bases from V and 0 from J, leaving 19 bases between them. CDR3 residues: CASSHDAGGRVNTEAFF. For the CDR3, the DNA is TGTGCCAGCAGCCACGACGCCGGAGGGCGCGTGAACACTGAAGCTTTCTTT.

This clone was found once. The V call is TRBV5-6, the J call TRBJ1-1; D is perhaps TRBD1 (5 bases). Germline V CDR1 and CDR2: SGHDT, YYEEEE. CDR3 length: 13 amino acids. With 4 bases removed from V and 6 bases from J, the gap between germline ends came to 13 bases. CDR3 sequence (DNA): TGTGCCAGCAGCCGGACACGAGGCTCTGAAGCTTTCTTT. It codes for CASSRTRGSEAFF.

J is TRBJ2-5 and V is TRBV29-1; D might be TRBD1 (5 bases). The V and J ends lost 2 bases and 4 bases respectively, with 14 bases between them. There are 14 residues in the CDR3. The germline V gene has CDR1 SQVTM and CDR2 ANQGSEA. CDR3 sequence: CSVERAGPGETQYF. The DNA for the CDR3 is TGCAGCGTTGAAAGGGCAGGGCCCGGAGAGACCCAGTACTTC.

This clone occurred a few times. The chain couples TRBV25-1 to TRBJ1-1; TRBD1 agrees at 9 bases. V dropped 6 bases and J dropped 4; count of bases not matched to a gene: 3. CDR3 size: 13 residues. Germline V CDR1 and CDR2: MGHDK, SYGVNS. The CDR3 DNA reads TGTGCCAGCAGCTCGACAGGGGGCACTGAAGCTTTCTTT. Translating gives CASSSTGGTEAFF.

The V and J genes are TRBV30 and TRBJ1-1; TRBD1 matches 8 bases. The length of the CDR3 is 14 residues. The J segment lost 6 bases and the V segment lost 1 base, leaving 7 bases of the junction unmatched. CDR1 is GTSNPN, CDR2 SVGIG, per germline (reference sequence). The CDR3 spells CAWSAGQGRPEAFF. The CDR3 DNA is TGTGCCTGGAGTGCCGGACAGGGAAGGCCTGAAGCTTTCTTT.

The V gene is TRBV6-5, the J gene TRBJ1-2; D may be TRBD1 (6 bases). This CDR3 has 13 amino acids. Germline lookup yields CDR1 MNHEY and CDR2 SVGAGI. V was trimmed by 7 bases and J by 2 bases, leaving 11 bases between them. The CDR3 reads CASKKTGNYGYTF. DNA of the CDR3: TGTGCCAGCAAAAAGACAGGAAACTATGGCTACACCTTC.

This clone was seen once. The chain has TRBV28 and TRBJ1-2; the D is unclear. The length of the CDR3 is 13 residues. The ends were cut back, 3 bases at V and 4 bases at J, with 9 bases in the middle. Germline CDR1 reads MDHEN; CDR2 reads SYDVKM. For the CDR3, the DNA is TGTGCCAGCAGTTTTCGGGGTACCTATGGCTACACCTTC. This gives the protein CASSFRGTYGYTF.

The V gene is TRBV4-3, the J gene TRBJ1-2; D remains ambiguous. V was trimmed by 4 bases and J by 0 bases, leaving 12 bases between them. Germline V gene data show CDR1 as LGHNA and CDR2 as YSLEER. The CDR3 covers 15 residues. CDR3 protein: CASSPVGGANYGYTF. The CDR3 DNA is TGCGCCAGCAGCCCAGTGGGCGGTGCTAACTATGGCTACACCTTC.

V usage is TRBV9 and J usage is TRBJ2-1; 9 nucleotides align to TRBD1. Per the germline V gene, CDR1 is SGDLS and CDR2 is YYNGEE. V was clipped by 4 bases and J by 8 bases; unmatched bases: 7. This CDR3 has 14 amino acids. CDR3 loop: CASSLRQGGDEQFF. CDR3 DNA: TGTGCCAGCAGCTTACGACAGGGGGGCGATGAGCAGTTCTTC.

The J gene is TRBJ1-4, the V gene TRBV19; D may be TRBD1 (5 bases). The germline V gene encodes CDR1 LNHDA and CDR2 SQIVND (reference sequence). There are 16 residues in the CDR3. V lost 7 bases to trimming and J lost 1 base, with 16 bases between them. The CDR3 protein is CASTPQGVRTNEKLFF. DNA of the CDR3: TGTGCCAGTACCCCACAAGGGGTCCGAACTAATGAAAAACTGTTTTTT.

J is TRBJ2-2 and V is TRBV10-1, with TRBD1 as a possible D gene (6 bases). V lost 2 bases to trimming and J lost 7 bases, with 8 bases between them. Per germline, CDR1 WNHNN and CDR2 SYGVQD (reference sequence). This CDR3 spans 13 amino acids. The CDR3: CASSEGGRGELFF. The CDR3 bases are TGCGCCAGCAGTGAGGGGGGCCGCGGGGAGCTGTTTTTT.

In this sample, this clone turned up a few times. The V call is TRBV5-1, the J call TRBJ1-3, with 7 bases lining up with TRBD1. After removal of 4 bases from V and 4 bases from J, the junction contained 8 bases not matched to a gene. CDR1 and CDR2 from the germline V gene are SGHRS and YFSETQ. The CDR3 runs to 15 residues. The CDR3 here is CASSQQGFGGNTIYF. The CDR3 DNA reads as TGCGCCAGCAGCCAACAGGGGTTCGGGGGAAACACCATATATTTT.

This rearrangement joins TRBV2 to TRBJ2-7; possible D gene TRBD2, 7 bases. With 7 bases removed from V and 3 bases from J, the gap between germline ends came to 16 bases. The CDR3 has 14 amino acids. The V gene's germline CDR1 is SNHLY and CDR2 FYNNEI. DNA for the CDR3: TGTGCCAGCACCTTCGGGGGGCAGATCTACGAGCAGTACGTC. Translation gives CASTFGGQIYEQYV.

About this clone: One end of the junction is discordant with germline, which a read error may explain. CDR3: CASSHTDRAYF. The DNA of the CDR3 is TGTGCCAGCAGCCACACCGACAGGGCTTACTTC. The chain links TRBV14 to TRBJ1-2; 7 bases are a match to TRBD1. The CDR3 sequence is 11 residues long. Per germline, CDR1 SGHDN and CDR2 FVKESK.

The V call is TRBV2, the J call TRBJ1-5; D is unclear. The CDR3 is 16 amino acids. V was trimmed by 7 bases and J by 3 bases, leaving 19 bases between them. CDR1 and CDR2 from the germline V gene are SNHLY and FYNNEI. The CDR3 sequence is CASKGLIGQPNQPQHF. The CDR3 DNA follows: TGTGCCAGCAAGGGTTTGATCGGGCAGCCCAATCAGCCCCAGCATTTT.

This chain joins TRBV7-9 and TRBJ2-4, with D tentatively TRBD2 (6 bases). The V and J ends lost 1 base and 0 bases respectively, with 19 bases between them. The germline V gene encodes CDR1 SEHNR and CDR2 FQNEAQ (reference sequence). The CDR3 contains 19 residues. CDR3 sequence reads: CASSLVGTYLGLAKNIQYF. CDR3 nucleotides: TGTGCCAGCAGCTTAGTCGGGACTTACTTAGGCCTAGCCAAAAACATTCAGTACTTC.

This chain links TRBV7-9 with TRBJ2-3; D is possibly TRBD1 (5 bases). Germline CDR1 SEHNR, CDR2 FQNEAQ (reference sequence). V lost 0 bases to trimming and J lost 3 bases, with 16 bases between them. This CDR3 contains 17 residues. The CDR3 loop is CASSLAGRTPLTDTQYF. CDR3 DNA sequence: TGTGCCAGCAGCTTAGCCGGAAGGACACCATTGACAGATACGCAGTATTTT.

The rearrangement joins TRBV18 to TRBJ1-5; a possible D gene is TRBD1 (6 bases). Deletions cut 4 bases from V and 5 bases from J, with 9 bases between. The CDR3 runs to 13 residues. Germline assignment: CDR1 KGHSH and CDR2 LQKENI. The CDR3 nucleotides are TGTGCCAGCTCACGACAGGACTATCAGCCCCAGCATTTT. It codes for CASSRQDYQPQHF.

This chain joins TRBV19 and TRBJ1-4, with unresolved D. From germline, CDR1 is LNHDA and CDR2 SQIVND (reference sequence). V was shortened by 1 base and J by 0 bases, with 12 bases between the two germline ends. There are 17 residues in the CDR3. CDR3 sequence: CASSIVAGRATNEKLFF. In DNA, the CDR3 is TGTGCCAGTAGTATAGTCGCCGGCCGTGCAACTAATGAAAAACTGTTTTTT.

This clone occurred a few times. The CDR3 is CASSSARADSPLHF. CDR3 bases: TGCGCCAGCAGCTCCGCCCGGGCAGATTCACCCCTCCACTTT. The chain has TRBV5-1 and TRBJ1-6; the D is unclear. The CDR3 covers 14 residues. The germline CDR1 and CDR2 sequences are SGHRS and YFSETQ. V was clipped by 3 bases and J by 8 bases, with 12 bases between them.